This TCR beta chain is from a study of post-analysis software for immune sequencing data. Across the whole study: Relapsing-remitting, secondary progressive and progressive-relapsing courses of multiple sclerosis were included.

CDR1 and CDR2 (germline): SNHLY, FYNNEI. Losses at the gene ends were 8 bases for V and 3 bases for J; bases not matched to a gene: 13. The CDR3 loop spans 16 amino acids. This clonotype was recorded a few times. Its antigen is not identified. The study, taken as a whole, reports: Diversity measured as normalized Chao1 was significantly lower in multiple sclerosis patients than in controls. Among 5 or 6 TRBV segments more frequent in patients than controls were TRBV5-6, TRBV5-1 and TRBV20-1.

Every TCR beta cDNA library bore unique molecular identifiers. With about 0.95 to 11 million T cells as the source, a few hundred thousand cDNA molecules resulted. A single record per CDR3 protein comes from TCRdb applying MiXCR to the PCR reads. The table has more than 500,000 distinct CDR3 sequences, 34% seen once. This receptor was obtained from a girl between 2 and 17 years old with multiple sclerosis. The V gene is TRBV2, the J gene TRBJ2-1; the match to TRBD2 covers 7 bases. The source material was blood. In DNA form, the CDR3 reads TGTGCCAGCGTTCGCCCGGCGGGGGTTAGCTACAATGAGCAGTTCTTC. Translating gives CASVRPAGVSYNEQFF.